This T cell receptor beta chain was identified in a study of vaccination effects on CD4 cells after COVID-19. V lost 2 bases and J 0 bases, leaving 13 bases between the germline ends. Per the germline V gene, CDR1 is GTSNPN and CDR2 is SVGIG (reference sequence). The CDR3 length is 15 residues. Assay used: immunoSEQ multiplex PCR; TCRdb lists only in-frame clones, some missing. The sample shows about 37,000 clones, roughly 74% of them seen only once. This clone was recorded a few times. Its cognate antigen is unknown. The culture ran for approximately 11 days before CD4+ T cells were isolated. The chain is built from TRBV30 and TRBJ1-2; D not resolved. This TCR came from a human donor who received a COVID-19 vaccine. This sample comprised CD4+ T cells from PBMCs cultured without peptide, obtained before COVID-19 vaccination. The CDR3 region has the DNA TGTGCCTGGAGTAATGCAGAACCCACTAACTATGGCTACACCTTC. Encoded protein: CAWSNAEPTNYGYTF.